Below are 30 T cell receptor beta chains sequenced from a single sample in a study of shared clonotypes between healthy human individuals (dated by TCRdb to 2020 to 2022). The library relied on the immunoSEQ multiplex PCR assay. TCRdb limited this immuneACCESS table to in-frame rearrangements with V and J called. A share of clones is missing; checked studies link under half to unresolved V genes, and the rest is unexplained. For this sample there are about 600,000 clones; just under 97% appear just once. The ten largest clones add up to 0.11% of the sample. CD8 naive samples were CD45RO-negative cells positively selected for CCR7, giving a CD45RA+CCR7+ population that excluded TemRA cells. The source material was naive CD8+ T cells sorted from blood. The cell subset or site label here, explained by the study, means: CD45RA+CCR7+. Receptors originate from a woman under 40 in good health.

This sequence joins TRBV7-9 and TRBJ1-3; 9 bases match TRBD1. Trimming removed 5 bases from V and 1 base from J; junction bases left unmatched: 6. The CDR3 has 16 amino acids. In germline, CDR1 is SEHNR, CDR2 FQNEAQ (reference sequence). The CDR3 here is CASSPSGQGSGNTIYF. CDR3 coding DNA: TGTGCCAGCAGCCCTTCGGGACAGGGTTCTGGAAACACCATATATTTT.

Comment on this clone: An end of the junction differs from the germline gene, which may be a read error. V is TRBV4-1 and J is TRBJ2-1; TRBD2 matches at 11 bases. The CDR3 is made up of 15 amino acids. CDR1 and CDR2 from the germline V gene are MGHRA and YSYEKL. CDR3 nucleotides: TGCGCCAGCAGCCCCGGGACTAGCGGCTACAATGAGCCGTTCTTC. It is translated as CASSPGTSGYNEPFF.

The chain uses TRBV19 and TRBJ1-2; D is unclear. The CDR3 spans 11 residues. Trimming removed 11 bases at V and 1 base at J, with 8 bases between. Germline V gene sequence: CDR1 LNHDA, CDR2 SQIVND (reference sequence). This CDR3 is CASGNNYGYTF. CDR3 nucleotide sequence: TGTGCCTCTGGGAATAACTATGGCTACACCTTC.

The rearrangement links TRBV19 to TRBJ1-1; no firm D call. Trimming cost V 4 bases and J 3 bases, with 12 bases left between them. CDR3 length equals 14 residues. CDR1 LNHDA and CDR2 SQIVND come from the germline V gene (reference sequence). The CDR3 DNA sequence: TGTGCCAGTAGTACACTCGAGGGCCACACTGAAGCTTTCTTT. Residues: CASSTLEGHTEAFF. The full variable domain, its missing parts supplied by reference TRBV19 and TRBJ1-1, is DGGITQSPKYLFRKEGQNVTLSCEQNLNHDAMYWYRQDPGQGLRLIYYSQIVNDFQKGDIAEGYSVSREKKESFPLTVTSAQKNPTAFYLCASSTLEGHTEAFFGQGTRLTVV.

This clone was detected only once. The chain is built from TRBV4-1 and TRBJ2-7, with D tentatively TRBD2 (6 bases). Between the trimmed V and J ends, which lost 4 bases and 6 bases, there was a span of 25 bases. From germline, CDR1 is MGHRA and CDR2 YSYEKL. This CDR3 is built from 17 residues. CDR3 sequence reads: CASSRQHVGGTIGEQYF. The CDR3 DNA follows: TGCGCCAGCAGCCGCCAGCACGTCGGGGGTACTATTGGCGAGCAGTACTTC.

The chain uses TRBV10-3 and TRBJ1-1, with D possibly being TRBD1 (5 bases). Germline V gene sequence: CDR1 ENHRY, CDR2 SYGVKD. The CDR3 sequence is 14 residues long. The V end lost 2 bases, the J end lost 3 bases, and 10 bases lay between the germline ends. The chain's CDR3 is CAISEPGTHTEAFF. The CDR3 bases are TGTGCCATCAGTGAGCCAGGGACGCACACTGAAGCTTTCTTT.

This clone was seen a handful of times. CDR3 sequence: CASSLGGQGYEQYF. The CDR3 bases are TGTGCCAGCAGTTTAGGAGGACAGGGCTACGAGCAGTACTTC. The chain employs TRBV27 and TRBJ2-7, with 8 positions matching TRBD1. V shed 2 bases and J 3 bases; nucleotides not matched to a gene: 3. The length of the CDR3 is 14 residues. The germline CDR1 and CDR2 sequences are MNHEY and SMNVEV (reference sequence).

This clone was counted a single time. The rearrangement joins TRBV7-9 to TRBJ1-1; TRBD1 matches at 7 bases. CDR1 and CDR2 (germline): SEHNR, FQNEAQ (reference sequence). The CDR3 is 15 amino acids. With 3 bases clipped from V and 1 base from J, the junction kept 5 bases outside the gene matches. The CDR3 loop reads CASSFPRQGNTEAFF. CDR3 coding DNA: TGTGCCAGCAGCTTTCCGCGACAGGGGAACACTGAAGCTTTCTTT.

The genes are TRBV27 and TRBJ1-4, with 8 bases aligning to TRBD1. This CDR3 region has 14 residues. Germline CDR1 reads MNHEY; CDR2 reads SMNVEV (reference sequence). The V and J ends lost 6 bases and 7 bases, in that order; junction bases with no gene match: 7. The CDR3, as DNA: TGTGCCAGCAGCCCAGGGGGCGGGGGTGAAAAACTGTTTTTT. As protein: CASSPGGGGEKLFF.

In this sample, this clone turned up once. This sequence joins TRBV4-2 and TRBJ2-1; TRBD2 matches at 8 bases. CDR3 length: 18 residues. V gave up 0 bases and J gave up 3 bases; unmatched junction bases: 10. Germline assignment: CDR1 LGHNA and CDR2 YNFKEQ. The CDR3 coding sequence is TGTGCCAGCAGCCAAGAGGTTGCAGCGGGAGCTCTCTACAATGAGCAGTTCTTC. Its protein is CASSQEVAAGALYNEQFF.

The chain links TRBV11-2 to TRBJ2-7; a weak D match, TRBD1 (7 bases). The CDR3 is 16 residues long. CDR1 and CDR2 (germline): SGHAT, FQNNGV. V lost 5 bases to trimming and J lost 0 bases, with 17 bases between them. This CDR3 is CASSTAGTGVSYEQYF. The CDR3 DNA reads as TGTGCCAGCAGCACCGCGGGAACAGGGGTCTCCTACGAGCAGTACTTC. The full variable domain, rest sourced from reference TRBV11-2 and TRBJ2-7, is EAGVAQSPRYKIIEKRQSVAFWCNPISGHATLYWYQQILGQGPKLLIQFQNNGVVDDSQLPKDRFSAERLKGVDSTLKIQPAKLEDSAVYLCASSTAGTGVSYEQYFGPGTRLTVT.

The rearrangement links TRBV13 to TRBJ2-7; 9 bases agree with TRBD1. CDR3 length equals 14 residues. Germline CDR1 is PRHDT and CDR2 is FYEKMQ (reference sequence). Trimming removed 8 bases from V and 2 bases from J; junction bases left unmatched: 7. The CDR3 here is CASGYRGLAYEQYF. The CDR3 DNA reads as TGTGCCAGCGGGTACAGGGGGCTGGCCTACGAGCAGTACTTC.

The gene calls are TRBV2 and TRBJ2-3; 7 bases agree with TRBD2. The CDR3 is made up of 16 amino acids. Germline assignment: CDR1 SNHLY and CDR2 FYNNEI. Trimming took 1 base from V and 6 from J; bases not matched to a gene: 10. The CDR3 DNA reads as TGTGCCAGCAGTGAAGTTCATGCGGGAGATGCGGATACGCAGTATTTT. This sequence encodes CASSEVHAGDADTQYF. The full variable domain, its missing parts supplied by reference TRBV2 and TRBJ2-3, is EPEVTQTPSHQVTQMGQEVILRCVPISNHLYFYWYRQILGQKVEFLVSFYNNEISEKSEIFDDQFSVERPDGSNFTLKIRSTKLEDSAMYFCASSEVHAGDADTQYFGPGTRLTVL.

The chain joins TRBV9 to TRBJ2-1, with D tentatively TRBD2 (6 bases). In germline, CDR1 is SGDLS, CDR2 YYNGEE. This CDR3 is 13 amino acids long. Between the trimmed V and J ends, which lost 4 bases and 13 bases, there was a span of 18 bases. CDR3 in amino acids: CASSPHPELAQFF. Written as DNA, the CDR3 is TGTGCCAGCAGCCCCCACCCCGAACTAGCCCAGTTCTTC.

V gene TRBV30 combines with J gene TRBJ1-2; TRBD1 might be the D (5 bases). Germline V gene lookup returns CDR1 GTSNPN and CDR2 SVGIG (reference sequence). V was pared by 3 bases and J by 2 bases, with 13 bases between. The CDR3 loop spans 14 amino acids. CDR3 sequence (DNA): TGTGCCTGGAGCCCCAACTGGGGGAACTATGGCTACACCTTC. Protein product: CAWSPNWGNYGYTF.

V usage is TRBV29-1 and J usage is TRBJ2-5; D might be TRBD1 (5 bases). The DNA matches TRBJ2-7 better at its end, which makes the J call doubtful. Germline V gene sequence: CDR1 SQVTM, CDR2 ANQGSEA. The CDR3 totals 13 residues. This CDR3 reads CSVDLGDGYEQYF. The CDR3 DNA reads TGCAGCGTTGACCTAGGGGATGGCTACGAGCAGTACTTC.

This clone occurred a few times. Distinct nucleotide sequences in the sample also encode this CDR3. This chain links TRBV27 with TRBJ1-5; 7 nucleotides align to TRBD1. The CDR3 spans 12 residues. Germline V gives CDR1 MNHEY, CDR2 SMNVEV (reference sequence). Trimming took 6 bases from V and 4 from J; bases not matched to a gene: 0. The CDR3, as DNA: TGTGCCAGCAGGACAGGGAATCAGCCCCAGCATTTT. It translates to CASRTGNQPQHF.

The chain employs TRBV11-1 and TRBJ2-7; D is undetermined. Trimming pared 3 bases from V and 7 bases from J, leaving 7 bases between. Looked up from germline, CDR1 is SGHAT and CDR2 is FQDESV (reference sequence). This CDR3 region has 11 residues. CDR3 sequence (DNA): TGTGCCAGCAGCTTCTCCCAGGAGCAGTACTTC. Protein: CASSFSQEQYF. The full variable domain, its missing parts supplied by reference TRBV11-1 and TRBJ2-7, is EAEVAQSPRYKITEKSQAVAFWCDPISGHATLYWYRQILGQGPELLVQFQDESVVDDSQLPKDRFSAERLKGVDSTLKIQPAELGDSAMYLCASSFSQEQYFGPGTRLTVT.

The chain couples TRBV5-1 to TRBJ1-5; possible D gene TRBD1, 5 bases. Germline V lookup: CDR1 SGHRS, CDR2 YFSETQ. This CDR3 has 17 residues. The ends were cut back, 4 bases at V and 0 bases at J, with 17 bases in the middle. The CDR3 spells CASSPGPVEYSNQPQHF. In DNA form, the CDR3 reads TGCGCCAGCAGCCCGGGACCCGTGGAATATAGCAATCAGCCCCAGCATTTT.

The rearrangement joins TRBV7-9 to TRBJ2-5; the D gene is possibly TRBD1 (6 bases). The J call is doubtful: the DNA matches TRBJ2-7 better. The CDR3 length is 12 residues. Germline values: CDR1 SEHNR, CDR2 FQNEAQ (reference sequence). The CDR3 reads CASGTGIHEQYF. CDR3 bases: TGTGCCAGCGGAACAGGGATCCACGAGCAGTACTTC.

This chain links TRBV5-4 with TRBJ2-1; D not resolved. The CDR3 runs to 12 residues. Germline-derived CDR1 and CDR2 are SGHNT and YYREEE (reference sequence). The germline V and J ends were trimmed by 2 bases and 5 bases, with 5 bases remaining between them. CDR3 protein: CASSFPDNEQFF. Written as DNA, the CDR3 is TGTGCCAGCAGCTTTCCCGACAATGAGCAGTTCTTC.

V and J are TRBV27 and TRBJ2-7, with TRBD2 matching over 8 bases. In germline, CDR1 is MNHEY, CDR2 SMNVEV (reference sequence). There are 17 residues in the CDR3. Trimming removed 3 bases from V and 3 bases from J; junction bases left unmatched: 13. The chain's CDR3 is CASSFSPASGSYYEQYF. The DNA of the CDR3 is TGTGCCAGCAGTTTTAGCCCGGCTAGCGGGTCTTACTACGAGCAGTACTTC.

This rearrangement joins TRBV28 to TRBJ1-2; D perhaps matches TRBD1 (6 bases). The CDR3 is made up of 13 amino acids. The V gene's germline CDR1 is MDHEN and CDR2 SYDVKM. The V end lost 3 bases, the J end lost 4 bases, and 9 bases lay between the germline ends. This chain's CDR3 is CASSLGTTYGYTF. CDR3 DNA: TGTGCCAGCAGTTTGGGGACAACCTATGGCTACACCTTC.

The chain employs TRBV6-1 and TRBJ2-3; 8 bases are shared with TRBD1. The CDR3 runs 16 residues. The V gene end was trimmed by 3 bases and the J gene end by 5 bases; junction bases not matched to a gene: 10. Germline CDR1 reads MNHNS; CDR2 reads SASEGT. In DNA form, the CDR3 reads TGTGCCAGCAGTGATAGAGACAGGGGTGAGGAAGATACGCAGTATTTT. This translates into CASSDRDRGEEDTQYF.

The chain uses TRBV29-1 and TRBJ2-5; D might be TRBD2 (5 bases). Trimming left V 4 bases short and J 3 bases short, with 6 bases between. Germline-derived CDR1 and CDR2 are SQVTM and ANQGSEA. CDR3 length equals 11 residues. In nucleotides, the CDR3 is TGCAGCGTTGTCGGGAAAGAGACCCAGTACTTC. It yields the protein CSVVGKETQYF. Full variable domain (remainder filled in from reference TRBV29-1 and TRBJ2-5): SAVISQKPSRDICQRGTSLTIQCQVDSQVTMMFWYRQQPGQSLTLIATANQGSEATYESGFVIDKFPISRPNLTFSTLTVSNMSPEDSSIYLCSVVGKETQYFGPGTRLLVL.

The CDR3 here is CASRGASNYGYTF. The CDR3, as DNA: TGTGCCAGCAGAGGCGCAAGTAACTATGGCTACACCTTC. The chain has TRBV2 and TRBJ1-2; D remains ambiguous. This CDR3 has 13 amino acids. CDR1 and CDR2 from the germline V gene are SNHLY and FYNNEI. V was trimmed by 6 bases and J by 1 base, leaving 9 bases between them.

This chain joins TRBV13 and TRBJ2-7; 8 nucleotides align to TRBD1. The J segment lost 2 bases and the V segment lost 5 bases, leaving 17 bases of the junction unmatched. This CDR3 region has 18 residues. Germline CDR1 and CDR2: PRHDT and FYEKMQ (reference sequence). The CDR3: CASSDIHNRQGKTYEQYF. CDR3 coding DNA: TGTGCCAGCAGCGACATACATAACAGACAGGGGAAAACCTACGAGCAGTACTTC.

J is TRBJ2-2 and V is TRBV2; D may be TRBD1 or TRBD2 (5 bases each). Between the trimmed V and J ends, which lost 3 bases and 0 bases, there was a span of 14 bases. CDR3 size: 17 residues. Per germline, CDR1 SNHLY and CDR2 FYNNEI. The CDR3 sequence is CASSEHGAAANTGELFF. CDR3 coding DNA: TGTGCCAGCAGTGAGCACGGGGCGGCAGCGAACACCGGGGAGCTGTTTTTT. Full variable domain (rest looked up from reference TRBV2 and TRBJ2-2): EPEVTQTPSHQVTQMGQEVILRCVPISNHLYFYWYRQILGQKVEFLVSFYNNEISEKSEIFDDQFSVERPDGSNFTLKIRSTKLEDSAMYFCASSEHGAAANTGELFFGEGSRLTVL.

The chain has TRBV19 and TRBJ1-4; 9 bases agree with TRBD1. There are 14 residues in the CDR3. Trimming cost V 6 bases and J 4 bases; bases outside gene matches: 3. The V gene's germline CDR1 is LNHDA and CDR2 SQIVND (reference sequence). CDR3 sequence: CASRLTGGNEKLFF. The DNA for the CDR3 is TGTGCCAGTAGGCTGACAGGGGGTAATGAAAAACTGTTTTTT.

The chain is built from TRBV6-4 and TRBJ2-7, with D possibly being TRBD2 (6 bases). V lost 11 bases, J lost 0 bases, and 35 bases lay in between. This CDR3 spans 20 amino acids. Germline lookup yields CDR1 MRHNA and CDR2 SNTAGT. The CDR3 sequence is CAGNPRVYEVGTAISYEQYF. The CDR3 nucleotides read TGTGCCGGAAATCCCAGGGTCTACGAGGTGGGGACTGCCATCTCCTACGAGCAGTACTTC.